This T cell receptor (beta chain) was sequenced for a study of blood T cell repertoires in COVID-19. Background on the study: COVID-19 samples from acute and convalescent phases originated in the United States, Italy and Spain. From T cells, B-cell-depleted T cells, or PBMCs came the material, which was cDNA or gDNA.

Profiled with immunoSEQ multiplex PCR; TCRdb holds only in-frame clones, not every one. The sample yields 68,000 or so clones, around 90% seen once. Germline V gene data show CDR1 as MNHEY and CDR2 as SMNVEV (reference sequence). V lost 8 bases and J lost 0, with 7 bases in between. The CDR3 extends over 12 amino acids. Enrolment of Seattle patients took place during active infection, and they were followed longitudinally. The origin of this receptor is a man between 50 and 59 years old with COVID-19, enrolled during active disease. The sample comprised peripheral blood. The chain carries TRBV27 and TRBJ1-2; possibly TRBD1 for D (6 bases). CDR3 sequence (DNA): TGTGCCAGCGGGACATCTAACTATGGCTACACCTTC. Protein: CASGTSNYGYTF.